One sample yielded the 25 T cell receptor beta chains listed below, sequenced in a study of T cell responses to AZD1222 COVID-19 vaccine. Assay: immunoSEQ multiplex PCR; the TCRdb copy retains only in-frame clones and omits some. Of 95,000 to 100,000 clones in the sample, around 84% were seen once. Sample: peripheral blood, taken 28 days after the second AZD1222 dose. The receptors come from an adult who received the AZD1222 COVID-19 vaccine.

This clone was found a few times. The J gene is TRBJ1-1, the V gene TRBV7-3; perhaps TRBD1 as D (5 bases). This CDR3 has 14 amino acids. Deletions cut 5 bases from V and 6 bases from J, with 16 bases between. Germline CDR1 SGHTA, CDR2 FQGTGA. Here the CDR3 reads CASSPQGRLAEAFF. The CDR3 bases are TGTGCCAGCAGCCCCCAGGGTCGACTGGCTGAAGCTTTCTTT.

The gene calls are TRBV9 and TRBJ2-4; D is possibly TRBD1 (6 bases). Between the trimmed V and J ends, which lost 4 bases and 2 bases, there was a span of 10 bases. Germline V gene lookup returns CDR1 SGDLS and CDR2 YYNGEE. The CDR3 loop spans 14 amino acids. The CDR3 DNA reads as TGTGCCAGCAGCCCAGGGGTTTCCAAAAACATTCAGTACTTC. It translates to CASSPGVSKNIQYF.

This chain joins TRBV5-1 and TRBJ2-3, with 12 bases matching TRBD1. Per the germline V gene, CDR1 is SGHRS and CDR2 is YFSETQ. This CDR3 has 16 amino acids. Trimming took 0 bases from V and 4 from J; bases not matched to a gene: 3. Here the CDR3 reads CASSLGDRGLADTQYF. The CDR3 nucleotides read TGCGCCAGCAGCTTGGGGGACAGGGGGCTTGCAGATACGCAGTATTTT.

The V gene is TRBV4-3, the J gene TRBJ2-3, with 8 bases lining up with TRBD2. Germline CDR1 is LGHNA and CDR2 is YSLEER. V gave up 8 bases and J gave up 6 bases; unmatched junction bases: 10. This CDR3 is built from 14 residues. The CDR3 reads CASGPGGAGDTQYF. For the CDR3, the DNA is TGCGCCAGCGGCCCGGGGGGGGCAGGGGATACGCAGTATTTT.

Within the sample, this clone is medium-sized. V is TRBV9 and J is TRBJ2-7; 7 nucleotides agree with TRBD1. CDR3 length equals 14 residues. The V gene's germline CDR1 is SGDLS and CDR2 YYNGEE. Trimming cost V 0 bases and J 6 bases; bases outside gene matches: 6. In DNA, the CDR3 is TGTGCCAGCAGCGTAGCATACAGGGGAAGCGAGCAGTACTTC. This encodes CASSVAYRGSEQYF.

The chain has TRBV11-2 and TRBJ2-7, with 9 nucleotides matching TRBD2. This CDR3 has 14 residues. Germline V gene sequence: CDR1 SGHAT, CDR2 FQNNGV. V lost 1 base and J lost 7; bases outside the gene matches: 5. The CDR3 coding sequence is TGTGCCAGCAGCTTAGTAGCGGGGGCGTCTGAGCAGTACTTC. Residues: CASSLVAGASEQYF.

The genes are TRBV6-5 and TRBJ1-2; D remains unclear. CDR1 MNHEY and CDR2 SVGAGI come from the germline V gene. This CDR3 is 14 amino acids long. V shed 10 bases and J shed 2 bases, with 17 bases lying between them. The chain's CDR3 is CATRRALANYGYTF. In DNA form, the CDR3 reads TGTGCCACCAGGAGGGCACTTGCCAACTATGGCTACACCTTC.

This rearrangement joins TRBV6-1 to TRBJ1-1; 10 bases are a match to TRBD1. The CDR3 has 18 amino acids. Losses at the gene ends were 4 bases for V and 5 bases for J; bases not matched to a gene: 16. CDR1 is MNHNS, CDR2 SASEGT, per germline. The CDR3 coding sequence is TGTGCCAGCAGTGCTTTACCGGTGGACAGGGGGTTTAATACTGAAGCTTTCTTT. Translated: CASSALPVDRGFNTEAFF.

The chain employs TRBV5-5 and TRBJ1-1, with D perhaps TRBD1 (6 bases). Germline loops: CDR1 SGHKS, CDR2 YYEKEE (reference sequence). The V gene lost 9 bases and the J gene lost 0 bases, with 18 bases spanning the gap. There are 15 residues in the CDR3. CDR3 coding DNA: TGTGCCAACAGTAGGGGGTTGGATCTGAACACTGAAGCTTTCTTT. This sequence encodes CANSRGLDLNTEAFF.

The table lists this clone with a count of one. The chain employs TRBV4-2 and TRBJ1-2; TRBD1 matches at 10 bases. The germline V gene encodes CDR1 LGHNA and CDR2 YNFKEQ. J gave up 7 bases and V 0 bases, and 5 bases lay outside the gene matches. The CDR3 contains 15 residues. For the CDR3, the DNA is TGTGCCAGCAGCCAAGATCGCGACAGGGGGCCTGGCTACACCTTC. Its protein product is CASSQDRDRGPGYTF.

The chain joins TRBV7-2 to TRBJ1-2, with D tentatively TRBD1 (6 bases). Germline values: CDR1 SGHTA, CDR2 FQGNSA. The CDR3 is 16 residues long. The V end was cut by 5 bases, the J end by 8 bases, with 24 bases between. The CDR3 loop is CASSTGGTIELRGYTF. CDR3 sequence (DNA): TGTGCCAGCAGCACCGGCGGGACAATAGAACTAAGGGGCTACACCTTC. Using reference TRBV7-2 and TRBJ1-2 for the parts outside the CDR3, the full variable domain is GAGVSQSPSNKVTEKGKDVELRCDPISGHTALYWYRQSLGQGLEFLIYFQGNSAPDKSGLPSDRFSAERTGGSVSTLTIQRTQQEDSAVYLCASSTGGTIELRGYTFGSGTRLTVV.

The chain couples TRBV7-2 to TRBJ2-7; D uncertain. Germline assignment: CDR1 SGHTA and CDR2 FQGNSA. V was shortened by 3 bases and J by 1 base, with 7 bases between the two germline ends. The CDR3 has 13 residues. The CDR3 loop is CASSFTSSYEQYF. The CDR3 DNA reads TGTGCCAGCAGCTTTACATCGTCCTACGAGCAGTACTTC.

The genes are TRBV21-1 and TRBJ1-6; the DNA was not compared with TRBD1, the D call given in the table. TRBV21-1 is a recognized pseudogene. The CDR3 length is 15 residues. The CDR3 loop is CASSKKDRHNSPLHF. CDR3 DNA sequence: TGTGCCAGCAGCAAAAAGGACAGACATAATTCACCCCTCCACTTT.

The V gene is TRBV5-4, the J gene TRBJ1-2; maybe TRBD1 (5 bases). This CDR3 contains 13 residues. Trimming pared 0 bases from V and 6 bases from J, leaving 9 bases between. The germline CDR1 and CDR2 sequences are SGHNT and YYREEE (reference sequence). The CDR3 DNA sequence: TGTGCCAGCAGCTTGGCAGGGTCGGATGGCTACACCTTC. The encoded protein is CASSLAGSDGYTF. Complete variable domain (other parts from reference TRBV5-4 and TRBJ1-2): ETGVTQSPTHLIKTRGQQVTLRCSSQSGHNTVSWYQQALGQGPQFIFQYYREEENGRGNFPPRFSGLQFPNYSSELNVNALELDDSALYLCASSLAGSDGYTFGSGTRLTVV.

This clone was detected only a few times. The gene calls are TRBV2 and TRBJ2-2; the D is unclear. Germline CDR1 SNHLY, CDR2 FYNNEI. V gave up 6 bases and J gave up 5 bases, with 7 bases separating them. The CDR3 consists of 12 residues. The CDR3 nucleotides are TGTGCCAGCAGCACACAAACCGGGGAGCTGTTTTTT. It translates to CASSTQTGELFF.

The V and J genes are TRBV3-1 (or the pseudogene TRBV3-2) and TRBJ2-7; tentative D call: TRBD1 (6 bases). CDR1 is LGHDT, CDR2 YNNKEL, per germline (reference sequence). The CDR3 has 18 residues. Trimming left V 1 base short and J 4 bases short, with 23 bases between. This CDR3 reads CASSQGFRGTGRVYEQYF. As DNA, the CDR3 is TGTGCCAGCAGCCAAGGATTCAGGGGAACCGGTCGGGTTTACGAGCAGTACTTC.

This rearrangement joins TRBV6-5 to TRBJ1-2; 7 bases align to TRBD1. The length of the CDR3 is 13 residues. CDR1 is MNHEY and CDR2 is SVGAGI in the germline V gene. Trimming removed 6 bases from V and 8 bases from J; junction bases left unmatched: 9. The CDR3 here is CASSPTGDEGYTF. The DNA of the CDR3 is TGTGCCAGCAGCCCCACAGGGGATGAAGGCTACACCTTC.

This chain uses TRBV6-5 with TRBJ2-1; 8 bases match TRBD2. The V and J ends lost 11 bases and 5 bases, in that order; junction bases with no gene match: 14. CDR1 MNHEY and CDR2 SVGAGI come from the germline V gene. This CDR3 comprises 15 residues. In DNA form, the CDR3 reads TGTGCCGGGGGCAACGGGAGGGGTTTTAACAATGAGCAGTTCTTC. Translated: CAGGNGRGFNNEQFF.

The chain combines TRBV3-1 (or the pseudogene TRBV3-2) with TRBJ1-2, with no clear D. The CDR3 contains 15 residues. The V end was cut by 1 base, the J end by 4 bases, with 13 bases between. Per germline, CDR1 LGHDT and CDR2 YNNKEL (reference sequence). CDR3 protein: CASSQGPARTYGYTF. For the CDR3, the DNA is TGTGCCAGCAGCCAAGGGCCCGCCAGGACCTATGGCTACACCTTC.

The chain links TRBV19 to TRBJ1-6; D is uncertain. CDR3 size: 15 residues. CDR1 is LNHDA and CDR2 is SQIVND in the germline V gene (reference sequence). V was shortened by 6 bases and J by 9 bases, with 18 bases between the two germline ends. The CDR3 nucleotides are TGTGCCAGTAGCCCCTTTGAGGTTTTTGGTTCACCCCTCCACTTT. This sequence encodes CASSPFEVFGSPLHF.

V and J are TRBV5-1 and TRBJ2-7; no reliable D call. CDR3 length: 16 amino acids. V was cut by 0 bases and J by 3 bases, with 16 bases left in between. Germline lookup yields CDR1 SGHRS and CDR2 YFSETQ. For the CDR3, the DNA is TGCGCCAGCAGCTTGGGGGCAGGCAACTATTACTACGAGCAGTACTTC. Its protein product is CASSLGAGNYYYEQYF.

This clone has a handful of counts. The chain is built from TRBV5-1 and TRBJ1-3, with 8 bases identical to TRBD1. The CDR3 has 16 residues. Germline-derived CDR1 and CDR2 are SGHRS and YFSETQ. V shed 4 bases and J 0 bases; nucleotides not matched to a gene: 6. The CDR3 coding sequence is TGCGCCAGCAGCACCGGACAGGGCCACTCTGGAAACACCATATATTTT. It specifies CASSTGQGHSGNTIYF.

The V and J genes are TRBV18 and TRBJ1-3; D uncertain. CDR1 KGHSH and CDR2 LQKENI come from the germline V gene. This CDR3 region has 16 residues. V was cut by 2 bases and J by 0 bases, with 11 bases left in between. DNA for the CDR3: TGTGCCAGCTCACCAATGACTTCCCCCTCTGGAAACACCATATATTTT. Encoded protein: CASSPMTSPSGNTIYF.

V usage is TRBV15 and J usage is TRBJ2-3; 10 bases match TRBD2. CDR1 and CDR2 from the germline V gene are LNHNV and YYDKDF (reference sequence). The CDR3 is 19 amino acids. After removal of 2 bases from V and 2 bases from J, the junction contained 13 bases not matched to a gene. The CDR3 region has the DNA TGTGCCACCAGCAGAAATGGGTATATCGGGACTAGCGACACAGATACGCAGTATTTT. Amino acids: CATSRNGYIGTSDTDTQYF.

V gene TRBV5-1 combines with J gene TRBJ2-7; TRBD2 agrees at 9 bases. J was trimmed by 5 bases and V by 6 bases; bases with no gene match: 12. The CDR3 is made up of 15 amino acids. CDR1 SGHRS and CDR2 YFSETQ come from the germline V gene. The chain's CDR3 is CASTARGGRAHEQYF. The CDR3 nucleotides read TGCGCCAGCACTGCCCGGGGCGGGAGGGCCCACGAGCAGTACTTC.